This TCR beta chain comes out of a study of blood T cell repertoires in COVID-19. TCRdb keeps only in-frame clones here, not all; method: immunoSEQ multiplex PCR. The sample contains hundreds of thousands of clones, approximately 90% of which appear only once. This clonotype originated in a woman between 45 and 60 years old who had recovered from COVID-19. The specimen sequenced was peripheral blood.

Here the CDR3 reads CASSGQGSSKETQYF. CDR3 in DNA: TGTGCCAGCAGCGGACAGGGAAGTTCCAAAGAGACCCAGTACTTC. The chain links TRBV9 to TRBJ2-5; 7 nucleotides match TRBD1. Germline V gene data show CDR1 as SGDLS and CDR2 as YYNGEE. J lost 3 bases, V lost 3 bases, and 8 bases had no gene match. This CDR3 contains 15 residues. The whole variable domain, filled in from reference TRBV9 and TRBJ2-5, reads DSGVTQTPKHLITATGQRVTLRCSPRSGDLSVYWYQQSLDQGLQFLIQYYNGEERAKGNILERFSAQQFPDLHSELNLSSLELGDSALYFCASSGQGSSKETQYFGPGTRLLVL.